Reported below is one T cell receptor (beta chain). Germline CDR1 LNHDA, CDR2 SQIVND (reference sequence). The CDR3 sequence is 15 residues long. V dropped 4 bases and J dropped 9; count of bases not matched to a gene: 6. These data are taken from a study of blood T cell repertoires in COVID-19. Study summary: Both acute and convalescent COVID-19 samples were obtained from the United States, Italy and Spain.

Repertoires were generated with immunoSEQ multiplex PCR, while TCRdb's copy carries only in-frame clones and drops some. This table has more than 95,000 clones, 75% to 85% appearing once. Sequenced input: peripheral blood. The TCR originated in a woman in her forties or fifties with acute or convalescent COVID-19. The chain has TRBV19 and TRBJ1-6, with 10 bases fitting TRBD1. The CDR3 DNA sequence: TGTGCCAGTAGTACCTCCGGGACAGGGGTTTCACCCCTCCACTTT. Translated, it gives CASSTSGTGVSPLHF.